A selection of T cell receptor beta chains follows, all from one sample in a study of T cell responses to AZD1222 COVID-19 vaccine. Measured with immunoSEQ multiplex PCR; TCRdb has only the in-frame clones, and not every one. The table shows roughly 93,000 clones, with 90% occurring only once. Sequencing was performed on peripheral blood, taken on day 0 of AZD1222 vaccination. Receptor source: an adult in good health. The CDR3 runs from the conserved cysteine through the conserved F or W. The D gene is left open where the match is weak.

J gene	V gene	D gene	CDR3 DNA	CDR3 protein
TRBJ2-1	TRBV6-5	TRBD2	TGTGCCAGCAGTTACTGGTCTAGCGGTCGCTATGAGCAGTTCTTC	CASSYWSSGRYEQFF
TRBJ2-2	TRBV5-1	TRBD2	TGCGCCAGCAGCCCAGCGGGAGGAGGGACCGGGGAGCTGTTTTTT	CASSPAGGGTGELFF
TRBJ1-1	TRBV27	TRBD1	TGTGCCAGCAGTTGGACAGGGCCGCTGAACACTGAAGCTTTCTTT	CASSWTGPLNTEAFF
TRBJ1-5	TRBV27	-	TGTGCCAGCAGTTTTACAGGGCTCCAGCCCCAGCATTTT	CASSFTGLQPQHF
TRBJ2-7	TRBV28	-	TGTGCCAGCAGTGGCTACGAGCAGTACTTC	CASSGYEQYF
TRBJ1-4	TRBV9	TRBD1	TGTGCCAGCAGCCCAGGGGGGACCCCAGGGAATGAAAAACTGTTTTTT	CASSPGGTPGNEKLFF
TRBJ2-1	TRBV9	-	TGTGCCAGCAGCCCAGGGGGGTCCTACAATGAGCAGTTCTTC	CASSPGGSYNEQFF
TRBJ1-6	TRBV14	TRBD1	TGTGCCAGCAGCCAAGTAGCAGGGGGAGGTTCACCCCTCCACTTT	CASSQVAGGGSPLHF
TRBJ2-3	TRBV5-4	-	TGTGCCAGCAGCTTGGTTTACCCGGGTGTGGATACGCAGTATTTT	CASSLVYPGVDTQYF
TRBJ1-2	TRBV2	-	TGTGCCAGCAGCAAGGTGAGGCTCGGCTACACCTTC	CASSKVRLGYTF
TRBJ2-1	TRBV11-2	-	TGTGCCAGCAGCTTAGTAGGGGTGGGACTTGCCGAGAATGAGCAGTTCTTC	CASSLVGVGLAENEQFF
TRBJ2-6	TRBV4-3	-	TGCGCCAGCAGGGGCTCTGGGGCCAACGTCCTGACTTTC	CASRGSGANVLTF
TRBJ2-7	TRBV28	TRBD1	TGTGCCAGCAGCCTTCACCCCGGACAGGGGCCCTCCTACGAGCAGTACTTC	CASSLHPGQGPSYEQYF
TRBJ2-2	TRBV9	-	TGTGCCAGCAGCGGGAACACCGGGGAGCTGTTTTTT	CASSGNTGELFF
TRBJ2-5	TRBV19	TRBD1	TGTGCCAGTAGTTTACAGGGGGCTGGGGAGACCCAGTACTTC	CASSLQGAGETQYF